This T cell receptor beta chain is from a study of T-cell reconstitution after alpha-beta-depleted transplantation in children. TCRbeta library construction was performed incorporating unique molecular identifiers. TCRdb used MiXCR to reprocess the PCR reads, holding one entry per CDR3 protein. This sample has just under 550,000 distinct CDR3 sequences, with around 20% found just once. V lost 2 bases, J lost 4 bases, and 5 bases stayed unmatched. The CDR3 covers 15 residues. Germline CDR1 is MNHEY and CDR2 is SVGEGT. This clonotype turned up a few times. The chain employs TRBV6-2 or TRBV6-3 and TRBJ2-3; 8 nucleotides agree with TRBD2. The sample here was PBMCs from the stem cell graft donor, taken from the stem cell graft. This clonotype was sampled from a human donor who donated a stem cell graft to a child with acute lymphoblastic leukemia. CDR3 nucleotides: TGTGCCAGCAGTTACCGGGAGGGGGATTCAGATACGCAGTATTTT. This sequence encodes CASSYREGDSDTQYF.